This T cell receptor beta chain derives from a study of technical replicates of blood from a few donors. Using immunoSEQ multiplex PCR, the repertoire was profiled, and TCRdb retains in-frame clones only, with some absent. The data contain tens of thousands of clones, over 85% of them singletons. V was clipped by 3 bases and J by 3 bases; unmatched bases: 12. The germline V gene encodes CDR1 SGHTA and CDR2 FQGTGA. The length of the CDR3 is 18 residues. The chain is built from TRBV7-3 and TRBJ2-1; 9 nucleotides match TRBD2. Sequenced input: PBMCs. This clonotype originated in a human donor in good health. Some clones in this sample may be carry-over from other donors' samples. The CDR3 DNA follows: TGTGCCAGCAGCTTTGCACCCATAACTAGCGGGTACTACAATGAGCAGTTCTTC. Protein product: CASSFAPITSGYYNEQFF. The full variable domain, with the rest looked up from reference TRBV7-3 and TRBJ2-1, is GAGVSQTPSNKVTEKGKYVELRCDPISGHTALYWYRQSLGQGPEFLIYFQGTGAADDSGLPNDRFFAVRPEGSVSTLKIQRTERGDSAVYLCASSFAPITSGYYNEQFFGPGTRLTVL.